This TCR beta chain is drawn from a study of blood T cells in healthy people across ages. A second PCR, run for about 7 to 11 cycles, used a sample-barcoded 5' primer plus a J-beta primer mix. TCRdb used MiXCR to reprocess the 5' RACE reads, holding one entry per CDR3 protein. The sample holds fewer than 800,000 distinct CDR3 sequences, roughly 25% seen once. This clonotype was seen only a few times. Trimming stripped 6 bases from V and 10 bases from J, with 9 bases between. Germline CDR1 and CDR2: MDHEN and SYDVKM. The CDR3 contains 10 residues. These data are also associated with another study on T cells of mothers and their children.

This TCR came from a boy between 5 and 17 years old in good health. V gene TRBV28 combines with J gene TRBJ1-1, with unresolved D. The sequenced material came from blood. CDR3 bases: TGTGCCAGCAGCAGAGGTGTAGCTTTCTTT. Translation gives CASSRGVAFF. The full variable domain, rest sourced from reference TRBV28 and TRBJ1-1, is DVKVTQSSRYLVKRTGEKVFLECVQDMDHENMFWYRQDPGLGLRLIYFSYDVKMKEKGDIPEGYSVSREKKERFSLILESASTNQTSMYLCASSRGVAFFGQGTRLTVV.